The present T cell receptor (beta chain) was sequenced within a study of T cell responses to AZD1222 COVID-19 vaccine. Researchers grouped second doses given at about 4 or about 12 weeks into one pool. Profiling relied on immunoSEQ multiplex PCR, and the TCRdb table lists in-frame clones only, not all of them. The sample carries 250,000 to 300,000 clones, around 92% recorded once. This receptor was taken from an adult who received the AZD1222 COVID-19 vaccine. This specimen consisted of peripheral blood, obtained 28 days after the second AZD1222 dose.

The CDR3 bases are TGTGCCAGCAGTCCGTCGACTAGCGGGGGGAGGACCCAGTACTTC. Its translation: CASSPSTSGGRTQYF. V and J are TRBV6-5 and TRBJ2-5; 13 positions match TRBD2. Germline CDR1 reads MNHEY; CDR2 reads SVGAGI. The V segment lost 5 bases and the J segment 7 bases; nucleotides outside the gene matches: 7. This CDR3 is 15 amino acids long.